This T cell receptor beta chain was identified during a study of blood T cell repertoires in COVID-19. Turning to the study itself: Collection of acute and convalescent COVID-19 samples took place in the United States, Italy and Spain. PBMCs, B-cell-depleted T cells, or T cells were the source of the cDNA or gDNA that made up the material.

The table came from immunoSEQ multiplex PCR; TCRdb's copy has only in-frame clones and leaves some out. The data show 200,000 to 250,000 clones, with about 83% seen just once and 1.3% held by the top ten. CDR1 SGDLS and CDR2 YYNGEE come from the germline V gene. The CDR3 totals 15 residues. The V gene end was trimmed by 0 bases and the J gene end by 3 bases; junction bases not matched to a gene: 3. In regard to this clone: At the DNA level, this CDR3 is encoded by other sequences in the same sample as well.

This sequence joins TRBV9 and TRBJ2-1, with 7 bases that match TRBD2. The receptor was isolated from a woman aged 25-40 years with COVID-19, enrolled during active disease. Sequenced sample: peripheral blood. This CDR3 reads CASSVGGGSYNEQFF. The DNA of the CDR3 is TGTGCCAGCAGCGTAGGTGGCGGGAGCTACAATGAGCAGTTCTTC.